A single sample gave rise to the 25 T cell receptor beta chains below, sequenced in a study of cytomegalovirus exposure and HLA in healthy donors. Researchers ran the PCR with 60 Vbeta and 13 Jbeta primers. The table came from immunoSEQ multiplex PCR; TCRdb's copy has only in-frame clones and leaves some out. Of roughly 97,000 clones in the sample, roughly four fifths are singletons; the top ten hold more than 3%. Source material: PBMCs. These receptors originate from a man in his forties in good health and CMV-seronegative.

The rearrangement links TRBV15 to TRBJ2-2, with a tentative D call TRBD1 (6 bases). The CDR3 runs 18 residues. CDR1 LNHNV and CDR2 YYDKDF come from the germline V gene (reference sequence). The germline V and J ends were trimmed by 2 bases and 3 bases, with 19 bases remaining between them. The CDR3 coding sequence is TGTGCCACCAGCAGACCAAGACCCGGGACACGAGACACCGGGGAGCTGTTTTTT. Translation gives CATSRPRPGTRDTGELFF. The whole variable domain, filled in from reference TRBV15 and TRBJ2-2, reads DAMVIQNPRYQVTQFGKPVTLSCSQTLNHNVMYWYQQKSSQAPKLLFHYYDKDFNNEADTPDNFQSRRPNTSFCFLDIRSPGLGDTAMYLCATSRPRPGTRDTGELFFGEGSRLTVL.

The J gene is TRBJ1-2, the V gene TRBV13, with 7 bases lining up with TRBD1. The V gene end was trimmed by 5 bases and the J gene end by 10 bases; junction bases not matched to a gene: 10. The CDR3 consists of 13 residues. The germline gives CDR1 PRHDT, CDR2 FYEKMQ (reference sequence). The chain's CDR3 is CASSIQGGFDYTF. The CDR3 coding sequence is TGTGCCAGCAGCATTCAGGGGGGATTTGACTACACCTTC.

The chain uses TRBV7-3 and TRBJ2-1; the match to TRBD2 covers 11 bases. There are 16 residues in the CDR3. Germline CDR1 reads SGHTA; CDR2 reads FQGTGA. Losses at the gene ends were 5 bases for V and 4 bases for J; bases not matched to a gene: 7. For the CDR3, the DNA is TGTGCCAGCAGCCCAAAGACTAGCGGGGTATACAATGAGCAGTTCTTC. It codes for CASSPKTSGVYNEQFF.

This clone was seen just once. The chain links TRBV14 to TRBJ1-1; TRBD1 is a possible D gene (6 bases). V gave up 0 bases and J gave up 0 bases, with 11 bases separating them. This CDR3 spans 16 amino acids. CDR1 is SGHDN and CDR2 is FVKESK in the germline V gene. Here the CDR3 reads CASSQEQGTMNTEAFF. Here the CDR3 DNA reads TGTGCCAGCAGCCAAGAACAGGGTACCATGAACACTGAAGCTTTCTTT.

CDR3 loop: CASSLWDSMNTEAFF. For the CDR3, the DNA is TGTGCCAGCAGCTTGTGGGACAGCATGAACACTGAAGCTTTCTTT. The rearrangement joins TRBV5-5 to TRBJ1-1, with 7 bases matching TRBD1. Germline lookup yields CDR1 SGHKS and CDR2 YYEKEE (reference sequence). J lost 0 bases, V lost 1 base, and 3 bases had no gene match. The CDR3 extends over 15 amino acids.

About this clone itself: The conserved final phenylalanine or tryptophan is absent from the CDR3, which likely points to a read error. The chain is built from TRBV6-4 and TRBJ2-3; no clear D gene. CDR1 is MRHNA and CDR2 is SNTAGT in the germline V gene. This CDR3 is built from 15 residues. DNA for the CDR3: TGTGCCAGCACTGACTCCGACGCTAGCACAGATACGCAGTATGTT. This gives the protein CASTDSDASTDTQYV.

This clone was observed a few times. The chain recombines TRBV4-1 with TRBJ1-1, with D tentatively TRBD1 (6 bases). The CDR3 sequence is 15 residues long. Germline CDR1 is MGHRA and CDR2 is YSYEKL. V dropped 1 base and J dropped 3 bases, with 12 bases sitting between them. The CDR3 spells CASSQGGGLDTEAFF. For the CDR3, the DNA is TGCGCCAGCAGCCAAGGAGGGGGATTAGACACTGAAGCTTTCTTT.

This clone was recorded once. The rearrangement joins TRBV27 to TRBJ2-7; D may be TRBD2 (6 bases). The V gene lost 0 bases and the J gene lost 3 bases, with 15 bases spanning the gap. This CDR3 is 16 amino acids long. In germline, CDR1 is MNHEY, CDR2 SMNVEV (reference sequence). As DNA, the CDR3 is TGTGCCAGCAGTTTATCGGCGGGGACCTCGAACTACGAGCAGTACTTC. Protein sequence: CASSLSAGTSNYEQYF.

The chain is built from TRBV5-4 and TRBJ2-1; perhaps TRBD1 as D (6 bases). The V gene's germline CDR1 is SGHNT and CDR2 YYREEE (reference sequence). V lost 4 bases to trimming and J lost 7 bases, with 18 bases between them. The CDR3 sequence is 15 residues long. The CDR3 region has the DNA TGTGCCAGCAGCCCTACAGGGTCAGAGGGGAATGAGCAGTTCTTC. It is translated as CASSPTGSEGNEQFF.

This clone was counted only a few times. The chain uses TRBV4-3 and TRBJ1-2; maybe TRBD1 (6 bases). The CDR3 extends over 14 amino acids. V gave up 4 bases and J gave up 4 bases, with 13 bases separating them. Germline-derived CDR1 and CDR2 are LGHNA and YSLEER. Here the CDR3 DNA reads TGCGCCAGCAGCCTAAGCGGGGGCGGCTATGGCTACACCTTC. Encoded protein: CASSLSGGGYGYTF.

This sequence joins TRBV7-9 and TRBJ2-7; TRBD2 might be the D (6 bases). Germline V gene lookup returns CDR1 SEHNR and CDR2 FQNEAQ (reference sequence). V was trimmed by 6 bases and J by 3 bases, leaving 18 bases between them. This CDR3 has 15 residues. The CDR3 DNA follows: TGTGCCAGCAGTTCGGGGGAACAGGCCTTCTACGAGCAGTACTTC. Protein sequence: CASSSGEQAFYEQYF. The complete variable domain, with remaining parts taken from reference TRBV7-9 and TRBJ2-7, reads DTGVSQNPRHKITKRGQNVTFRCDPISEHNRLYWYRQTLGQGPEFLTYFQNEAQLEKSRLLSDRFSAERPKGSFSTLEIQRTEQGDSAMYLCASSSGEQAFYEQYFGPGTRLTVT.

This clone was detected only once. The J gene is TRBJ1-2, the V gene TRBV15; D gene ambiguous. The CDR3 totals 17 residues. Trimming removed 0 bases at V and 0 bases at J, with 14 bases between. Per germline, CDR1 LNHNV and CDR2 YYDKDF (reference sequence). CDR3 sequence (DNA): TGTGCCACCAGCAGAGAGGTACTGGCAGGTTCTAACTATGGCTACACCTTC. It translates to CATSREVLAGSNYGYTF.

The genes are TRBV5-1 and TRBJ1-1; D not resolved. Trimming stripped 4 bases from V and 5 bases from J, with 18 bases between. The CDR3 sequence is 15 residues long. Germline CDR1 and CDR2: SGHRS and YFSETQ. The CDR3 loop reads CASSRDQTGRTEAFF. CDR3 DNA: TGCGCCAGCAGCCGAGACCAAACGGGAAGAACTGAAGCTTTCTTT.

This chain connects TRBV18 to TRBJ2-7; 10 bases map to TRBD1. CDR3 length equals 15 residues. V gave up 5 bases and J gave up 3 bases; unmatched junction bases: 7. Per germline, CDR1 KGHSH and CDR2 LQKENI. CDR3 region: CASSARQGAIYEQYF. In DNA, the CDR3 is TGTGCCAGCTCAGCCAGACAGGGGGCAATCTACGAGCAGTACTTC.

This clone was seen a single time. The chain couples TRBV27 to TRBJ2-7, with D uncertain. Per the germline V gene, CDR1 is MNHEY and CDR2 is SMNVEV (reference sequence). Between the trimmed V and J ends, which lost 1 base and 6 bases, there was a span of 13 bases. The CDR3 is 14 amino acids. The CDR3 here is CASSLFPVPREQYF. The CDR3 bases are TGTGCCAGCAGTTTATTCCCAGTCCCTCGCGAGCAGTACTTC.

The chain couples TRBV29-1 to TRBJ2-1; a weak D match, TRBD2 (6 bases). V was shortened by 1 base and J by 0 bases, with 16 bases between the two germline ends. CDR3 size: 17 residues. CDR1 and CDR2 (germline): SQVTM, ANQGSEA. The CDR3 sequence is CSVEAPRFGSSYNEQFF. The CDR3 region has the DNA TGCAGCGTTGAAGCCCCCCGATTCGGGAGCTCCTACAATGAGCAGTTCTTC.

This clone was seen only a few times. The chain joins TRBV18 to TRBJ1-2, with 11 bases lining up with TRBD1. Germline V gene sequence: CDR1 KGHSH, CDR2 LQKENI. CDR3 length: 17 residues. The ends lost 2 bases at V and 4 bases at J; junction bases unmatched: 9. CDR3 bases: TGTGCCAGCTCACCAATAACGGACAGGGGGCGCGGCTATGGCTACACCTTC. This encodes CASSPITDRGRGYGYTF.

In its sample, this clone was seen once. The chain joins TRBV18 to TRBJ1-1; 9 positions agree with TRBD1. Germline CDR1 and CDR2: KGHSH and LQKENI. This CDR3 is built from 14 residues. The junction had 4 bases not matched to a gene; V was cut back by 5 bases and J by 3 bases. DNA for the CDR3: TGTGCCAGCTCAGCCCGGACAGGGGACACTGAAGCTTTCTTT. Its translation is CASSARTGDTEAFF.

The DNA for the CDR3 is TGTGCCAGCAGTCAACCATGGACAGATGAAAAACTGTTTTTT. The encoded protein is CASSQPWTDEKLFF. The V and J genes are TRBV6-6 and TRBJ1-4, with TRBD1 as a possible D gene (6 bases). Trimming took off 5 bases at V and 6 bases at J, with 13 bases between the two ends. CDR1 is MNHNY, CDR2 SVGAGI, per germline (reference sequence). This CDR3 comprises 14 residues.

The J gene is TRBJ2-2, the V gene TRBV7-2, with 14 bases lining up with TRBD2. J gave up 5 bases and V 4 bases, and 0 bases lay outside the gene matches. The CDR3 has 15 amino acids. Germline V CDR1 and CDR2: SGHTA, FQGNSA. The CDR3 DNA follows: TGTGCCAGCAGCTGGACTAGCGGGGGGACCGGGGAGCTGTTTTTT. This gives the protein CASSWTSGGTGELFF. The full variable domain, rest sourced from reference TRBV7-2 and TRBJ2-2, is GAGVSQSPSNKVTEKGKDVELRCDPISGHTALYWYRQSLGQGLEFLIYFQGNSAPDKSGLPSDRFSAERTGGSVSTLTIQRTQQEDSAVYLCASSWTSGGTGELFFGEGSRLTVL.

The chain has TRBV7-3 and TRBJ2-5; D unresolved. The CDR3 covers 14 residues. CDR1 is SGHTA, CDR2 FQGTGA, per germline. V was cut by 1 base and J by 4 bases, with 10 bases left in between. The CDR3 sequence: CASSLNGFGETQYF. Here the CDR3 DNA reads TGTGCCAGCAGCTTAAACGGGTTTGGAGAGACCCAGTACTTC.

The chain employs TRBV7-8 and TRBJ1-5; TRBD1 is a possible D gene (5 bases). The CDR3 loop spans 13 amino acids. The germline V gene has CDR1 SGHVS and CDR2 FQNEAQ. Between the trimmed V and J ends, which lost 4 bases and 9 bases, there was a span of 13 bases. CDR3 nucleotides: TGTGCCAGCAGCTCAGACCGGGGGGGGCCCCAGCATTTT. Protein: CASSSDRGGPQHF.

V and J are TRBV18 and TRBJ2-3; D is unresolved. Germline V CDR1 and CDR2: KGHSH, LQKENI. This CDR3 region has 11 residues. Written as DNA, the CDR3 is TGTGCGTCTCCCTCCGCAGATACGCAGTATTTT. Protein product: CASPSADTQYF.

This clone was counted only a few times. The chain is built from TRBV7-3 and TRBJ2-5; TRBD2 matches 8 bases. V gave up 4 bases and J gave up 4 bases; unmatched junction bases: 8. This CDR3 has 15 amino acids. Germline V gene lookup returns CDR1 SGHTA and CDR2 FQGTGA. The DNA of the CDR3 is TGTGCCAGCAGCTCCAGCCGACTAGCGCGAGAGACCCAGTACTTC. Protein sequence: CASSSSRLARETQYF.

The gene calls are TRBV29-1 and TRBJ1-2; D remains unclear. The CDR3 is 14 residues long. Trimming took off 4 bases at V and 4 bases at J, with 16 bases between the two ends. Germline values: CDR1 SQVTM, CDR2 ANQGSEA. The CDR3 region is CSVATTTVIYGYTF. As DNA, the CDR3 is TGCAGCGTTGCCACTACCACGGTGATCTATGGCTACACCTTC.